The rows below give T cell receptor beta chains drawn from one sample of a study of T cell repertoires in cytomegalovirus infection. TCRdb passed the reads through MiXCR, listing each CDR3 protein once. In the table there are about 500,000 distinct CDR3 sequences, around a third of which are singletons. The antigens for these receptors are not known. The sample was cultured PBMCs, taken from culture after CMV antigen stimulation. All receptors come from a human donor in good health (CMV status not recorded). Some clones in this sample may be carry-over from other donors' samples. Each CDR3 is given with its conserved first and last residue. Fields, in order: D gene, clone size, V gene, J gene, CDR3 DNA, CDR3 protein. The D gene is left open where the match is weak. Expanded clones are given a class, and other clones once, few, many or no size at all.

TRBD1,few,TRBV7-9,TRBJ2-1,TGTGCCAGCAGCTTATTTGGGACAGGGACTTCTGTTGAGCAGTTCTTC,CASSLFGTGTSVEQFF
-,once,TRBV12-3/TRBV12-4,TRBJ2-7,TGTGCCAGCAGAGTGCTAGCGAGTGAAGAGCAGTACTTC,CASRVLASEEQYF
TRBD2,-,TRBV6-6,TRBJ2-1,TGTGCCAGCAGTTACTCGACACTAGCGGGAAGCGATGAGCAGTTCTTC,CASSYSTLAGSDEQFF
-,-,TRBV7-2,TRBJ1-6,TGTGCCAGCAGCTCGTGGGGGGGCCTTAATTCACCCCTCCACTTT,CASSSWGGLNSPLHF
TRBD1,once,TRBV5-8,TRBJ1-2,TGTGCCAGCAGCGCCGGGACAGTTAACTATGGCTACACCTTC,CASSAGTVNYGYTF
-,-,TRBV27,TRBJ1-3,TGTGCCAGCAGTTTAAGGGGTAGAGGAAACACCATATATTTT,CASSLRGRGNTIYF
-,-,TRBV4-1,TRBJ2-1,TGCGCCAGCAGCCAAGGCGGGACGGAATACAATGAGCAGTTCTTC,CASSQGGTEYNEQFF
-,-,TRBV12-3/TRBV12-4,TRBJ1-2,TGTGCCAGCGGTCCCTCGTTCGGATCCCCGAAGGGCTACACCTTC,CASGPSFGSPKGYTF
-,many,TRBV7-2,TRBJ2-2,TGTGCCAGCAGACCCGGGACTGGATCCGCGGGACGGTCCGGGGAGCTGTTTTTT,CASRPGTGSAGRSGELFF
TRBD2,few,TRBV24-1,TRBJ2-5,TGTGCCACCAGTGATCGTCCGGGACTAGCAGAGACCCAGTACTTC,CATSDRPGLAETQYF
TRBD2,few,TRBV7-3,TRBJ2-1,TGTGCCAGCAGCTTAGTCGGACTAGCGGGATTCTACAATGAGCAGTTCTTC,CASSLVGLAGFYNEQFF
TRBD2,-,TRBV6-8,TRBJ2-2,TGTGCCAGCAGTTACTCGAGGCCGCCTAGCGGACTCACCGGGGAGCTGTTTTTT,CASSYSRPPSGLTGELFF
-,-,TRBV7-8,TRBJ2-5,TGTGCCAGCAGCGGACGTGCGGGGCTCCAAGAGACCCAGTACTTC,CASSGRAGLQETQYF
-,few,TRBV7-6,TRBJ1-1,TGTGCCAGCAGCATGGGGTTTGAGGGCACTGAAGCTTTCTTT,CASSMGFEGTEAFF
-,few,TRBV6-2/TRBV6-3,TRBJ2-7,TGTGCCAGCACCCGGGACTCCCTCACGTACGAGCAGTACTTC,CASTRDSLTYEQYF
TRBD1,few,TRBV12-3/TRBV12-4,TRBJ1-5,TGTGCCAGCAGTCTCGGACAGGGGGCCGGCAATCAGCCCCAGCATTTT,CASSLGQGAGNQPQHF
-,-,TRBV7-9,TRBJ1-2,TGTGCCAGCAGCCCACAGACTAACTATGGCTACACCTTC,CASSPQTNYGYTF
-,few,TRBV7-9,TRBJ2-7,TGTGCCAGCAGCTTACGGGCGGAATACGAGCAGTACTTC,CASSLRAEYEQYF
-,-,TRBV5-1,TRBJ1-5,TGCGCCAGCAGACTCGGACCAGCGGGGAATCAGCCCCAGCATTTT,CASRLGPAGNQPQHF
-,-,TRBV5-4,TRBJ2-1,TGTGCCAGCAGCTTGGGGGACCAGAACTACAATGAGCAGTTCTTC,CASSLGDQNYNEQFF
-,few,TRBV15,TRBJ1-1,TGTGCCACCAGCAGAGGAGGCCAGGGGGAAGCTTTCTTT,CATSRGGQGEAFF
-,-,TRBV19,TRBJ1-5,TGTGCCAGGCTTCCTATCTCCTCAGGGATACGTCAGCCCCAGCATTTT,CARLPISSGIRQPQHF
-,-,TRBV29-1,TRBJ2-1,TGCAGCGTTGAAGGGCGGGGCAATGAGCAGTTCTTC,CSVEGRGNEQFF
-,-,TRBV19,TRBJ2-1,TGTGCCAGTAGTATAGGAGAAGGACTACGGGCCCACAATGAGCAGTTCTTC,CASSIGEGLRAHNEQFF
TRBD1,-,TRBV5-1,TRBJ2-2,TGCGCCAGCAGCTTGGACGCAGGGGGAACCGGGGAGCTGTTTTTT,CASSLDAGGTGELFF
-,few,TRBV4-3,TRBJ2-7,TGCGCCAGCAGCCAAGAGGGCGGGGGCCTCAGGGAGCAGTACTTC,CASSQEGGGLREQYF
-,-,TRBV12-5,TRBJ1-5,TGTGCTAGTGGTTTTGGGGGGAATCAGCCCCAGCATTTT,CASGFGGNQPQHF
TRBD2,-,TRBV5-4,TRBJ2-7,TGTGCCAGCAGCTTGGTTAGCGGGCGAGGCCACGAGCAGTACTTC,CASSLVSGRGHEQYF
-,-,TRBV10-2,TRBJ1-4,TGCGCCAGCAGGGATTCCGCAACTAATGAAAAACTGTTTTTT,CASRDSATNEKLFF
-,many,TRBV7-2,TRBJ2-3,TGTGCCAGCAGCTTTACAGGCACAGATACGCAGTATTTT,CASSFTGTDTQYF
-,many,TRBV7-2,TRBJ1-2,TGTGCCAGCAGCTTAGTCTCCACTCCGCGGACTGGCTACACCTTC,CASSLVSTPRTGYTF
TRBD2,few,TRBV12-5,TRBJ2-2,TGTGCTAGTGGTTTGGCCAGACTAGCGGGAGTAAGGACCGGGGAGCTGTTTTTT,CASGLARLAGVRTGELFF
-,many,TRBV7-8,TRBJ2-7,TGTGCCAGCAGCCTGGGGCCAGGGGGGTACGAGCAGTACTTC,CASSLGPGGYEQYF
-,-,TRBV11-3,TRBJ2-1,TGTGCCAGCAGCTCTTGGGCCGATAATGAGCAGTTCTTC,CASSSWADNEQFF
-,-,TRBV20-1,TRBJ2-1,TGCAGTGCTAGATGGACTACACTCTCTGAGCAGTTCTTC,CSARWTTLSEQFF
TRBD1,-,TRBV28,TRBJ1-4,TGTGCCAGCAGTCCAGGGGACAGAATGGAAAAACTGTTTTTT,CASSPGDRMEKLFF
TRBD1,-,TRBV10-3,TRBJ1-6,TGTGCCATCAGCTCGGACAGGGTTGGCTCACCCCTCCACTTT,CAISSDRVGSPLHF
TRBD2,many,TRBV7-9,TRBJ2-1,TGTGCCAGCGGCAGGGGACTAGCGATGTGGGATGAGCAGTTCTTC,CASGRGLAMWDEQFF
-,few,TRBV12-3/TRBV12-4,TRBJ2-7,TGTGCCAGCAGTTTTGAGGGAACCTACGAGCAGTACTTC,CASSFEGTYEQYF
-,few,TRBV19,TRBJ1-5,TGTGCCAGTAGTGAGACAGGCTGGGGAGGCAATCAGCCCCAGCATTTT,CASSETGWGGNQPQHF
TRBD2,-,TRBV6-2/TRBV6-3,TRBJ2-3,TGTGACAGCAGTTACGAAGCGGGAGCATCAGATACGCAGTATTTT,CDSSYEAGASDTQYF
-,-,TRBV9,TRBJ2-1,TGTGCCAGCAGCGATTGGGGAGTCGGGGACAATGAGCAGTTCTTC,CASSDWGVGDNEQFF
TRBD2,-,TRBV9,TRBJ2-5,TGTGCCAGCAGCGGGGGGGGAGCGGCGGTGACCCAGTACTTC,CASSGGGAAVTQYF
-,few,TRBV7-8,TRBJ1-5,TGTGCCAGCAGCCGAGTTAATCAGCCCCAGCATTTT,CASSRVNQPQHF
-,once,TRBV12-5,TRBJ1-1,TGTGCTAGTGGTTTCGGGGGGCGAACAGTTGAAGCTTTCTTT,CASGFGGRTVEAFF
TRBD1,-,TRBV5-1,TRBJ1-1,TGCGCCAGCAGCAACAGGGGGTCGGGGAACACTGAAGCTTTCTTT,CASSNRGSGNTEAFF
-,-,TRBV28,TRBJ1-2,TGTGCCAGCACCCAAGACACATCTAACTATGGCTACACCTTC,CASTQDTSNYGYTF
TRBD2,-,TRBV30,TRBJ2-1,TGTGCCTGGAGTGTTCTAGCGGGAAGGTACAATGAGCAGTTCTTC,CAWSVLAGRYNEQFF
-,few,TRBV9,TRBJ1-3,TGTGCCAGCAGCGTAGAGAACTCTGGAAACACCATATATTTT,CASSVENSGNTIYF
-,-,TRBV2,TRBJ2-2,TGTGCCAGCAGTGGATGGTTGCGCGGGGAGCTGTTTTTT,CASSGWLRGELFF
-,few,TRBV6-2/TRBV6-3,TRBJ1-1,TGTGCCAGCAGTTATATGAAGGGCGGGCCGAACACTGAAGCTTTCTTT,CASSYMKGGPNTEAFF
-,few,TRBV12-3/TRBV12-4,TRBJ1-5,TGTGCCAGCAGCGACGTACGAGAGTGGGGTCAGCCCCAGCATTTT,CASSDVREWGQPQHF
TRBD1,few,TRBV28,TRBJ1-4,TGTGCCAGCAGTTCCGGACAGGATAATGAAAAACTGTTTTTT,CASSSGQDNEKLFF
TRBD1,few,TRBV20-1,TRBJ1-4,TGCAGTGCTATCACCGACAGGGAAGGACGCGAAAAACTGTTTTTT,CSAITDREGREKLFF